This passage covers 27 T cell receptor beta chains from one sample sequenced in a study of shared clonotypes between healthy human individuals (TCRdb year 2020). The method was the immunoSEQ multiplex PCR assay. As stored in TCRdb, this immuneACCESS dataset retains in-frame rearrangements with V and J assigned. A fraction of the clones does not appear; measured against another copy, unresolved V genes explain less than half of the discrepancy, and the remainder lacks a known reason. The sample records hundreds of thousands of clones, 70% to 80% of which are singletons. The ten largest make up roughly 13% of the sample. Sequences were obtained from PBMCs. These receptors originate from a woman in her 40s in good health. Some clones in this sample may be carry-over from other donors' samples.

The V and J genes are TRBV7-9 and TRBJ2-7; 11 bases align to TRBD1. J lost 4 bases, V lost 4 bases, and 3 bases had no gene match. The CDR3 loop spans 14 amino acids. Germline-derived CDR1 and CDR2 are SEHNR and FQNEAQ (reference sequence). DNA for the CDR3: TGTGCCAGCAGCTGGACAGGGGGCTGGTACGAGCAGTACTTC. It encodes CASSWTGGWYEQYF.

The chain links TRBV4-1 to TRBJ2-5; 9 bases are shared with TRBD2. Germline V gene sequence: CDR1 MGHRA, CDR2 YSYEKL. The V segment lost 4 bases and the J segment 1 base; nucleotides outside the gene matches: 13. This CDR3 spans 18 amino acids. Here the CDR3 reads CASSPNLHGGLAQETQYF. The CDR3 DNA is TGCGCCAGCAGCCCCAATCTTCACGGGGGACTAGCCCAAGAGACCCAGTACTTC.

This rearrangement joins TRBV28 to TRBJ1-4; unclear D gene. Deletions cut 2 bases from V and 9 bases from J, with 13 bases between. The CDR3 contains 14 residues. The germline CDR1 and CDR2 sequences are MDHEN and SYDVKM. In nucleotides, the CDR3 is TGTGCCAGCAGTTTAGGGCAGAGGCGCCAAAAACTGTTTTTT. This encodes CASSLGQRRQKLFF.

This clone was observed once. The rearrangement uses TRBV28 and TRBJ2-7, with D uncertain. The CDR3 is 13 residues long. Trimming took 3 bases from V and 0 from J, leaving 6 bases between them. Germline V gene sequence: CDR1 MDHEN, CDR2 SYDVKM. The CDR3 coding sequence is TGTGCCAGCAGTTTTAGTAGCTCCTACGAGCAGTACTTC. Its translation: CASSFSSSYEQYF.

J is TRBJ1-2 and V is TRBV5-1, with D possibly being TRBD1 (5 bases). The V end was cut by 0 bases, the J end by 2 bases, with 11 bases between. The V gene's germline CDR1 is SGHRS and CDR2 YFSETQ. CDR3 length equals 15 residues. The DNA of the CDR3 is TGCGCCAGCAGCTTGGACGCAGGGATAAACTATGGCTACACCTTC. It yields the protein CASSLDAGINYGYTF.

This chain links TRBV18 with TRBJ2-3; possible D gene TRBD2, 7 bases. This CDR3 is built from 16 residues. V was clipped by 2 bases and J by 0 bases, with 12 bases between them. Germline values: CDR1 KGHSH, CDR2 LQKENI. The CDR3, as DNA: TGTGCCAGCTCACCATTTGCGGGGGCGAGCACAGATACGCAGTATTTT. Amino acids: CASSPFAGASTDTQYF.

The sample holds a few counts of this clone. The rearrangement links TRBV6-5 to TRBJ1-4; no firm D call. Looked up from germline, CDR1 is MNHEY and CDR2 is SVGAGI. This CDR3 contains 15 residues. V was clipped by 0 bases and J by 11 bases, with 16 bases between them. CDR3: CASSYSSLAVEKLFF. For the CDR3, the DNA is TGTGCCAGCAGTTACTCATCCCTAGCGGTAGAGAAACTGTTTTTT.

The rearrangement links TRBV18 to TRBJ1-1; a weak D match, TRBD1 (5 bases). In germline, CDR1 is KGHSH, CDR2 LQKENI. The germline V and J ends were trimmed by 3 bases and 1 base, with 9 bases remaining between them. This CDR3 contains 14 residues. The CDR3 nucleotides read TGTGCCAGCTCACCCCCAGGGTCGAACACTGAAGCTTTCTTT. Residues: CASSPPGSNTEAFF.

This chain connects TRBV13 to TRBJ2-7; D remains unclear. V was pared by 0 bases and J by 7 bases, with 13 bases between. CDR1 is PRHDT, CDR2 FYEKMQ, per germline (reference sequence). The CDR3 runs 14 residues. The CDR3 loop reads CASSLGGRMGEQYF. CDR3 nucleotide sequence: TGTGCCAGCAGCTTAGGGGGCCGTATGGGAGAGCAGTACTTC.

The V gene is TRBV28, the J gene TRBJ2-3; TRBD2 matches 9 bases. V lost 6 bases to trimming and J lost 9 bases; unmatched junction nucleotides: 13. The CDR3 is 15 amino acids. The germline V gene has CDR1 MDHEN and CDR2 SYDVKM. CDR3 coding DNA: TGTGCCAGCAGCCTGGGACTAGCTAGGGGCAAAACGCAGTATTTT. The encoded protein is CASSLGLARGKTQYF.

This clone has a handful of counts. The gene calls are TRBV10-3 and TRBJ2-7, with D uncertain. The germline V and J ends were trimmed by 3 bases and 2 bases, with 8 bases remaining between them. Per the germline V gene, CDR1 is ENHRY and CDR2 is SYGVKD. This CDR3 is built from 13 residues. CDR3 nucleotides: TGTGCCATCAGTGATGGGATCACCTACGAGCAGTACTTC. Protein sequence: CAISDGITYEQYF.

The chain employs TRBV6-5 and TRBJ2-2, with D possibly being TRBD1 (6 bases). Trimming cost V 1 base and J 1 base, with 10 bases left between them. The CDR3 spans 16 residues. Germline CDR1 MNHEY, CDR2 SVGAGI. This CDR3 is CASSYLTGGNTGELFF. The CDR3 DNA follows: TGTGCCAGCAGTTACTTGACAGGCGGGAACACCGGGGAGCTGTTTTTT.

Here the CDR3 DNA reads TGTGCCAGTAGTATAGTCGGTAGCGGGAGTCACGAGCAGTACTTC. Translation gives CASSIVGSGSHEQYF. The chain combines TRBV19 with TRBJ2-7, with TRBD2 identical over 9 bases. Germline V CDR1 and CDR2: LNHDA, SQIVND (reference sequence). This CDR3 spans 15 amino acids. The V gene end was trimmed by 1 base and the J gene end by 5 bases; junction bases not matched to a gene: 6.

CDR3 residues: CASSLGAGSYNEQFF. In DNA form, the CDR3 reads TGCGCCAGCAGCTTGGGAGCAGGCTCCTACAATGAGCAGTTCTTC. The chain uses TRBV5-1 and TRBJ2-1; the D is unclear. Trimming removed 0 bases from V and 0 bases from J, with 7 bases in between. Germline assignment: CDR1 SGHRS and CDR2 YFSETQ. CDR3 length: 15 residues.

V is TRBV2 and J is TRBJ2-3, with D tentatively TRBD2 (5 bases). The V end lost 3 bases, the J end lost 2 bases, and 12 bases lay between the germline ends. CDR1 is SNHLY, CDR2 FYNNEI, per germline. The CDR3 loop spans 15 amino acids. CDR3 loop: CASSDRRAFTDTQYF. The CDR3 bases are TGTGCCAGCAGTGACCGGCGGGCTTTCACAGATACGCAGTATTTT.

The chain combines TRBV10-3 with TRBJ2-3, with 10 bases lining up with TRBD2. CDR3 length: 16 amino acids. With 0 bases clipped from V and 5 bases from J, the junction kept 5 bases outside the gene matches. The germline V gene encodes CDR1 ENHRY and CDR2 SYGVKD. The CDR3 protein is CAISESVAGGLDTQYF. As DNA, the CDR3 is TGTGCCATCAGTGAGTCGGTAGCGGGAGGCTTAGATACGCAGTATTTT.

V gene TRBV10-3 combines with J gene TRBJ2-1, with D tentatively TRBD1 (5 bases). This CDR3 is 13 amino acids long. The germline V and J ends were trimmed by 2 bases and 8 bases, with 10 bases remaining between them. Germline CDR1 reads ENHRY; CDR2 reads SYGVKD. In DNA, the CDR3 is TGTGCCATCAGTGAGGGGATCAGGGATGAGCAGTTCTTC. Protein: CAISEGIRDEQFF.

This chain joins TRBV2 and TRBJ2-6; 7 bases line up with TRBD2. This CDR3 comprises 18 residues. The ends lost 10 bases at V and 0 bases at J; junction bases unmatched: 15. The germline V gene encodes CDR1 SNHLY and CDR2 FYNNEI. DNA for the CDR3: TGTGCCACCTACCCGACGCGGGGGTCTTACTCTGGGGCCAACGTCCTGACTTTC. Amino acid sequence: CATYPTRGSYSGANVLTF. The variable domain in full, with the rest retrieved from reference TRBV2 and TRBJ2-6, is EPEVTQTPSHQVTQMGQEVILRCVPISNHLYFYWYRQILGQKVEFLVSFYNNEISEKSEIFDDQFSVERPDGSNFTLKIRSTKLEDSAMYFCATYPTRGSYSGANVLTFGAGSRLTVL.

This sequence joins TRBV6-5 and TRBJ2-3, with D perhaps TRBD2 (6 bases). Germline lookup yields CDR1 MNHEY and CDR2 SVGAGI. V lost 6 bases, J lost 3 bases, and 10 bases lay in between. The CDR3 extends over 13 amino acids. The CDR3 loop is CASRDGGTDTQYF. As DNA, the CDR3 is TGTGCCAGCAGAGACGGGGGTACAGATACGCAGTATTTT.

Of note for this clone: The same CDR3 also results from other DNA sequences found in this sample. The genes are TRBV10-3 and TRBJ1-5; D gene ambiguous. Trimming took off 2 bases at V and 1 base at J, with 6 bases between the two ends. Germline CDR1 and CDR2: ENHRY and SYGVKD. The CDR3 totals 14 residues. Here the CDR3 DNA reads TGTGCCATCAGTGAGGTTAACAGCAATCAGCCCCAGCATTTT. Its protein product is CAISEVNSNQPQHF.

V and J are TRBV9 and TRBJ2-2; either TRBD1 or TRBD2 may supply D (5 bases each). From germline, CDR1 is SGDLS and CDR2 YYNGEE. This CDR3 comprises 17 residues. V lost 0 bases, J lost 4 bases, and 16 bases lay in between. The chain's CDR3 is CASSVAGGVAVTGELFF. CDR3 nucleotide sequence: TGTGCCAGCAGCGTAGCTGGGGGAGTCGCGGTCACCGGGGAGCTGTTTTTT.

The V call is TRBV5-1, the J call TRBJ2-5, with D uncertain. Germline V gene lookup returns CDR1 SGHRS and CDR2 YFSETQ. The CDR3 runs 13 residues. V was shortened by 3 bases and J by 4 bases, with 10 bases between the two germline ends. CDR3 nucleotide sequence: TGCGCCAGCAGCTCGGGTGAAGTAGAGACCCAGTACTTC. It translates to CASSSGEVETQYF. The entire variable domain, with the rest obtained from reference TRBV5-1 and TRBJ2-5, is as follows: KAGVTQTPRYLIKTRGQQVTLSCSPISGHRSVSWYQQTPGQGLQFLFEYFSETQRNKGNFPGRFSGRQFSNSRSEMNVSTLELGDSALYLCASSSGEVETQYFGPGTRLLVL.

The chain is built from TRBV5-1 and TRBJ1-1; TRBD1 matches at 9 bases. The CDR3 extends over 16 amino acids. The V segment lost 1 base and the J segment 1 base; nucleotides outside the gene matches: 5. In germline, CDR1 is SGHRS, CDR2 YFSETQ. The CDR3 DNA follows: TGCGCCAGCAGCTTGACGTGGACAGGGGAGAACACTGAAGCTTTCTTT. It translates to CASSLTWTGENTEAFF.

The V gene is TRBV5-6, the J gene TRBJ1-2, with TRBD1 identical over 8 bases. With 4 bases clipped from V and 12 bases from J, the junction kept 11 bases outside the gene matches. There are 13 residues in the CDR3. Germline-derived CDR1 and CDR2 are SGHDT and YYEEEE. The CDR3 spells CASSPDRELKDTF. The CDR3 bases are TGTGCCAGCAGCCCGGACAGGGAGCTTAAAGACACCTTC.

The chain recombines TRBV11-2 with TRBJ2-5, with D hard to call. Germline lookup yields CDR1 SGHAT and CDR2 FQNNGV. This CDR3 contains 12 residues. Trimming stripped 1 base from V and 6 bases from J, with 6 bases between. The CDR3 reads CASSLVGKTQYF. In DNA, the CDR3 is TGTGCCAGCAGCTTAGTAGGCAAGACCCAGTACTTC. Full variable domain (remainder filled in from reference TRBV11-2 and TRBJ2-5): EAGVAQSPRYKIIEKRQSVAFWCNPISGHATLYWYQQILGQGPKLLIQFQNNGVVDDSQLPKDRFSAERLKGVDSTLKIQPAKLEDSAVYLCASSLVGKTQYFGPGTRLLVL.

This sequence joins TRBV30 and TRBJ2-1; 9 positions agree with TRBD1. Losses at the gene ends were 2 bases for V and 8 bases for J; bases not matched to a gene: 10. Looked up from germline, CDR1 is GTSNPN and CDR2 is SVGIG (reference sequence). The CDR3 covers 15 residues. The CDR3 is CAWSRGLGTGYEQFF. In DNA form, the CDR3 reads TGTGCCTGGAGTAGAGGATTGGGGACAGGGTATGAGCAGTTCTTC.

The chain is built from TRBV28 and TRBJ2-7; 9 bases are shared with TRBD1. Unmatched junction bases numbered 8, after V lost 5 bases and J lost 6 bases. CDR1 and CDR2 from the germline V gene are MDHEN and SYDVKM. The CDR3 runs to 14 residues. CDR3 DNA sequence: TGTGCCAGCAGTAAGCGACAGGGGGACTCCGAGCAGTACTTC. Amino acid sequence: CASSKRQGDSEQYF. The entire variable domain, with the rest obtained from reference TRBV28 and TRBJ2-7, is as follows: DVKVTQSSRYLVKRTGEKVFLECVQDMDHENMFWYRQDPGLGLRLIYFSYDVKMKEKGDIPEGYSVSREKKERFSLILESASTNQTSMYLCASSKRQGDSEQYFGPGTRLTVT.